The 7 T cell receptor beta chains given below trace back to one sample, sequenced in a study of shared T cell receptors in the human thymus (dated by TCRdb to 2020 to 2022). Library creation used the immunoSEQ multiplex PCR assay. Not all clones reach the TCRdb copy of this immuneACCESS table, which keeps in-frame sequences only. Checked studies attribute under half of the gap to unresolved V genes and leave the rest unexplained. Recorded for this sample are 600,000 or so clones; approximately 89% of them occurred a single time. The ten biggest clones cover approximately 0.0097% of the sample. These sequences were also reported in another study, on human thymus T cells.

Sample: thymocytes. Source of these receptors: a boy in the first two years of life with a congenital heart defect. Donor details come from another sample of the same person, matched by shared clones.

The rearrangement links TRBV27 to TRBJ1-6; the D is unclear. With 6 bases removed from V and 10 bases from J, the gap between germline ends came to 19 bases. Germline V gene lookup returns CDR1 MNHEY and CDR2 SMNVEV (reference sequence). The CDR3 has 15 residues. The DNA for the CDR3 is TGTGCCAGCAGCCCGTCGCACCACCGGAGGTCACCCCTCCACTTT. Encoded protein: CASSPSHHRRSPLHF.

V usage is TRBV2 and J usage is TRBJ1-5, with D unresolved. Trimming removed 0 bases at V and 4 bases at J, with 7 bases between. Looked up from germline, CDR1 is SNHLY and CDR2 is FYNNEI. CDR3 size: 14 residues. Here the CDR3 reads CASSEAGTNQPQHF. The CDR3 DNA is TGTGCCAGCAGTGAAGCTGGCACGAATCAGCCCCAGCATTTT.

This chain uses TRBV9 with TRBJ2-1; tentative D call: TRBD2 (6 bases). In germline, CDR1 is SGDLS, CDR2 YYNGEE. The CDR3 runs to 14 residues. Between the trimmed V and J ends, which lost 4 bases and 7 bases, there was a span of 15 bases. The CDR3 sequence: CASSHPKRGNEQFF. The CDR3 coding sequence is TGTGCCAGCAGCCACCCCAAACGGGGGAATGAGCAGTTCTTC.

The chain employs TRBV6-6 and TRBJ1-3, with D possibly being TRBD1 (5 bases). The germline gives CDR1 MNHNY, CDR2 SVGAGI (reference sequence). CDR3 length: 14 residues. With 7 bases removed from V and 0 bases from J, the gap between germline ends came to 10 bases. CDR3 region: CASIPGLSGNTIYF. The CDR3 DNA reads as TGTGCCAGCATTCCAGGGCTCTCTGGAAACACCATATATTTT.

V usage is TRBV4-2 and J usage is TRBJ2-7, with a possible D match to TRBD1 (6 bases). The length of the CDR3 is 16 residues. The V end lost 1 base, the J end lost 3 bases, and 16 bases lay between the germline ends. Germline lookup yields CDR1 LGHNA and CDR2 YNFKEQ. The CDR3 is CASSQVTRGGYYEQYF. CDR3 sequence (DNA): TGTGCCAGCAGCCAAGTCACTAGAGGGGGATACTACGAGCAGTACTTC.

The rearrangement joins TRBV6-6 to TRBJ2-5, with D perhaps TRBD1 (6 bases). The CDR3 is 12 amino acids. Trimming left V 7 bases short and J 4 bases short, with 10 bases between. Germline V gives CDR1 MNHNY, CDR2 SVGAGI (reference sequence). CDR3 region: CASTTQGETQYF. CDR3 DNA sequence: TGTGCCAGCACCACACAGGGAGAGACCCAGTACTTC.

The V and J genes are TRBV4-3 and TRBJ2-7; TRBD1 matches 11 bases. Germline-derived CDR1 and CDR2 are LGHNA and YSLEER. The CDR3 extends over 15 amino acids. V was clipped by 3 bases and J by 7 bases; unmatched bases: 8. This CDR3 reads CASSHPGQGVLEQYF. The DNA for the CDR3 is TGCGCCAGCAGCCACCCGGGACAGGGGGTATTAGAGCAGTACTTC.